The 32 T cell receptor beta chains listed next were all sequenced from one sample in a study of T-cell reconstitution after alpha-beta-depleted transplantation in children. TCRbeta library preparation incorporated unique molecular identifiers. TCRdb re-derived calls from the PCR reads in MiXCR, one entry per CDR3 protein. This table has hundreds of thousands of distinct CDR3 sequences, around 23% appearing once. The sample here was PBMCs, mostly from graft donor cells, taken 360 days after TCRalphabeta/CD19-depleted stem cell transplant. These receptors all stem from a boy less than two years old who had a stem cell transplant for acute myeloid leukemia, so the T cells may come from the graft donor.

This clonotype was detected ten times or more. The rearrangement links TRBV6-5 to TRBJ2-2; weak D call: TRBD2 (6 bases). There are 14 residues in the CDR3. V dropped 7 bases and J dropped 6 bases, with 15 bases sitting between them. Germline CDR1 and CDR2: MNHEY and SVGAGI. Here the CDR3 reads CASIQTGAAGELFF. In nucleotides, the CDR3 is TGTGCCAGCATCCAGACGGGAGCGGCCGGGGAGCTGTTTTTT.

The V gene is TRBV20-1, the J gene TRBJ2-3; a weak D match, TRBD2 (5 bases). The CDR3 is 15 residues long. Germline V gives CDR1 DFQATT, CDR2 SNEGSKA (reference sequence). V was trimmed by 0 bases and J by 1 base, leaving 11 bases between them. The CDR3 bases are TGCAGTGCTAGAGATCCGGACTCTGGCACAGATACGCAGTATTTT. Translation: CSARDPDSGTDTQYF.

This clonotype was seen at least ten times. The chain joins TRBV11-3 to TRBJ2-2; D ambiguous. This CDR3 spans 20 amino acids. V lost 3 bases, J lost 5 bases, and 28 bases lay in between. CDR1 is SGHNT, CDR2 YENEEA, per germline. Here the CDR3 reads CASSFPLWGTKGPRTGELFF. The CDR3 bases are TGTGCCAGCAGCTTCCCACTATGGGGTACAAAAGGTCCGAGGACCGGGGAGCTGTTTTTT.

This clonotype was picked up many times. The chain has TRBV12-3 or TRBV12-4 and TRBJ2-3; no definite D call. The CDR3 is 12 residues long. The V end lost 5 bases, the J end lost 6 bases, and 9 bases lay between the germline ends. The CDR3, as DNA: TGTGCCAGCAGTCAGACCCCCGATACGCAGTATTTT. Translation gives CASSQTPDTQYF.

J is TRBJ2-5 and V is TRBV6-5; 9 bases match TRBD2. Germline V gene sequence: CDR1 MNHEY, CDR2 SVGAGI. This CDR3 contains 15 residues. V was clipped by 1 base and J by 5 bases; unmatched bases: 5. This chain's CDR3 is CASSYYGGGAETQYF. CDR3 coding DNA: TGTGCCAGCAGTTACTATGGCGGGGGGGCGGAGACCCAGTACTTC.

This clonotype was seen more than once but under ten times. The CDR3: CSASADRVNQPQHF. The CDR3 DNA follows: TGCAGTGCTAGCGCGGACAGGGTTAATCAGCCCCAGCATTTT. V usage is TRBV20-1 and J usage is TRBJ1-5; TRBD1 agrees at 8 bases. CDR1 is DFQATT, CDR2 SNEGSKA, per germline (reference sequence). J gave up 4 bases and V 3 bases, and 5 bases lay outside the gene matches. The CDR3 runs to 14 residues.

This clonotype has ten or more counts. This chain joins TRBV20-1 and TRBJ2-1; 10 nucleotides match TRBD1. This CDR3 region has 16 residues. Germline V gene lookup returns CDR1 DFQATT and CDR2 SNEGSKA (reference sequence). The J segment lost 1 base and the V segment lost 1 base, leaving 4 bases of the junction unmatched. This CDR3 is CSARGPGQGSYNEQFF. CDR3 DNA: TGCAGTGCTAGAGGGCCGGGACAGGGGTCCTACAATGAGCAGTTCTTC.

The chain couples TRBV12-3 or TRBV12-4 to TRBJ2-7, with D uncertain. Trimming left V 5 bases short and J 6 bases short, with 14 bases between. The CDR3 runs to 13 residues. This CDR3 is CASSHTPSGEQYV. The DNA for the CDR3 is TGTGCCAGCAGTCATACCCCGTCGGGCGAGCAGTACGTC.

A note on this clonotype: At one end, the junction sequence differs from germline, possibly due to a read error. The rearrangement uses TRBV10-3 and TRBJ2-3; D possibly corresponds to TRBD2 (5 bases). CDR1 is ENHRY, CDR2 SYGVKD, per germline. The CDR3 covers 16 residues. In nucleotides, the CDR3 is TGTGCCATCAGTGAGTCGAATAGAGGGAGCACGGATACGCAGTATTTT. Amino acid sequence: CAISESNRGSTDTQYF.

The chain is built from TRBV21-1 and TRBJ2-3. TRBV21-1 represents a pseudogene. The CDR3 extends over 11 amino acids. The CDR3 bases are TGTGCCAGCAGCTCGGCGGATAGGAAGTATTTT. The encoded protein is CASSSADRKYF.

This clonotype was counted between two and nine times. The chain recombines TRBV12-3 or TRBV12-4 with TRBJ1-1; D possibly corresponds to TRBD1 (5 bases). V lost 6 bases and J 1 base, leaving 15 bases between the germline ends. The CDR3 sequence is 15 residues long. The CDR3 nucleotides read TGTGCCAGCAGGCCGGGACCCGAGGCGAACACTGAAGCTTTCTTT. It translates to CASRPGPEANTEAFF.

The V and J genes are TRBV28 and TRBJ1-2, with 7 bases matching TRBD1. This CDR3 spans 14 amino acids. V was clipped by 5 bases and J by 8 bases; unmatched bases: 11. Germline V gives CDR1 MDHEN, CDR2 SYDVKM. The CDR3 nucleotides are TGTGCCAGCAGTCCAATTGACAGGGAAGTCGGCTACACCTTC. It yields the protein CASSPIDREVGYTF.

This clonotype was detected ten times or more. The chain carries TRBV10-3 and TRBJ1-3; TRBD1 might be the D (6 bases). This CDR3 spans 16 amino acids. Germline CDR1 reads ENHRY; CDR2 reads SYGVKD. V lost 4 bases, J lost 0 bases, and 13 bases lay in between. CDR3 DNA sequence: TGTGCCATCAGTGGAGACAGGATTTCCTCTGGAAACACCATATATTTT. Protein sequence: CAISGDRISSGNTIYF.

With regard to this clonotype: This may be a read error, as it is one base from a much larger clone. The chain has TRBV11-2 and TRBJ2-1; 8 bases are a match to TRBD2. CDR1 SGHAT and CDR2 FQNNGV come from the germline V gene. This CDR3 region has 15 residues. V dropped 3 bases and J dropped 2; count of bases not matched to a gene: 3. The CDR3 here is CASSFTSGTYNEQFF. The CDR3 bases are TGTGCCAGCAGCTTCACTAGCGGAACCTACAATGAGCAGTTCTTC.

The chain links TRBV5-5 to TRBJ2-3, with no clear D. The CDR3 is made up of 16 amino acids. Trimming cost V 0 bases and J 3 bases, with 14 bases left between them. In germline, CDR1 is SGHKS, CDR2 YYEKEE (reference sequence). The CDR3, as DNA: TGTGCCAGCAGCTTGGGCAGGCGGCAGAATACAGATACGCAGTATTTT. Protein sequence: CASSLGRRQNTDTQYF.

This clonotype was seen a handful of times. The CDR3 bases are TGTGCCAGCAGGGAGAAGACAGGGGCCGATACGCAGTATTTT. Amino acid sequence: CASREKTGADTQYF. The chain combines TRBV7-9 with TRBJ2-3; 8 bases agree with TRBD1. Trimming cost V 6 bases and J 6 bases; bases outside gene matches: 8. Germline V gives CDR1 SEHNR, CDR2 FQNEAQ (reference sequence). There are 14 residues in the CDR3.

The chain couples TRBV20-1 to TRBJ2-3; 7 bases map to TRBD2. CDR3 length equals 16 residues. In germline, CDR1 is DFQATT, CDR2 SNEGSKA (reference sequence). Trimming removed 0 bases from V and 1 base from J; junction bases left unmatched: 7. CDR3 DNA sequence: TGCAGTGCTAGAGATCCCCCCGCGGGGGGCACAGATACGCAGTATTTT. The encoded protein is CSARDPPAGGTDTQYF.

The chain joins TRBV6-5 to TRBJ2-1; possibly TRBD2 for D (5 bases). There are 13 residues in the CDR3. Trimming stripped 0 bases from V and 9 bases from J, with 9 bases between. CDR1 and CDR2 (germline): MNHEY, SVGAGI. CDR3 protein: CASSYSRVFEQFF. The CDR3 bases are TGTGCCAGCAGTTACTCGAGGGTGTTTGAGCAGTTCTTC.

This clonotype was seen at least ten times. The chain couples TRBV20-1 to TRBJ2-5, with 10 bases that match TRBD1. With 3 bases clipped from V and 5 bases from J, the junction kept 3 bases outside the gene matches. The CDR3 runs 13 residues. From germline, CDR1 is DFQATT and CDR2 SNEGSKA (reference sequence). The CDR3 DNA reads TGCAGTGCTAGGGGGACAGGGGTGGAGACCCAGTACTTC. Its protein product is CSARGTGVETQYF.

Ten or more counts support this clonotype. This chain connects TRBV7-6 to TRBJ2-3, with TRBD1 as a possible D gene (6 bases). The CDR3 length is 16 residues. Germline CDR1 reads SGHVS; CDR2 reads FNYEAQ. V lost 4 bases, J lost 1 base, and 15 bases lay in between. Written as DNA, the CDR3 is TGTGCCAGCAGCTACCCGGACAGCGAAGGCACAGATACGCAGTATTTT. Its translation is CASSYPDSEGTDTQYF.

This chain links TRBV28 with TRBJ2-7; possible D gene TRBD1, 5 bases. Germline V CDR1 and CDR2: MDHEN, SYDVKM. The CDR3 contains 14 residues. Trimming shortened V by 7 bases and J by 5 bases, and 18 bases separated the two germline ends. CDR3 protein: CASTPGQGYNEQYV. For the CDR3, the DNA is TGTGCCAGCACCCCCGGGCAGGGCTATAACGAGCAGTACGTC.

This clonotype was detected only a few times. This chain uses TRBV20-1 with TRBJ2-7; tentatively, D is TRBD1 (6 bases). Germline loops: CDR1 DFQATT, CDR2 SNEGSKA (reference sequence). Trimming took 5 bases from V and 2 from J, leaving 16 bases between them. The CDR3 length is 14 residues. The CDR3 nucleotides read TGCAGTGCTGGAACAGGGTATGATCCCTACGAGCAGTACTTC. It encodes CSAGTGYDPYEQYF.

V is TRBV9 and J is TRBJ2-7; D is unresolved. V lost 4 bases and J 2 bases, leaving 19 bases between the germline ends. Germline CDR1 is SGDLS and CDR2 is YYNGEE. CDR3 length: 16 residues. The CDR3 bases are TGTGCCAGCAGCTCAAACCCCAACGTCCCCACCTACGAGCAGTACGTC. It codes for CASSSNPNVPTYEQYV.

CDR3 protein: CASSYPSGGPYINTQYF. Here the CDR3 DNA reads TGTGCCAGCAGTTACCCTAGCGGGGGTCCCTATATAAATACGCAGTATTTT. The gene calls are TRBV27 and TRBJ2-3; 10 nucleotides line up with TRBD2. The CDR3 has 17 amino acids. Per the germline V gene, CDR1 is MNHEY and CDR2 is SMNVEV (reference sequence). J was trimmed by 7 bases and V by 4 bases; bases with no gene match: 14.

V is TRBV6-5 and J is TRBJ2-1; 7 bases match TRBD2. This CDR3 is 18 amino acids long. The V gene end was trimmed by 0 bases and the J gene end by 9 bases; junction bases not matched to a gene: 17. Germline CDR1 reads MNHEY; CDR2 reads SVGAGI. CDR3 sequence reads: CASSYSLPSRGVLGEQFF. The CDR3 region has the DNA TGTGCCAGCAGTTACTCCCTTCCCTCACGGGGGGTCCTCGGTGAGCAGTTCTTC.

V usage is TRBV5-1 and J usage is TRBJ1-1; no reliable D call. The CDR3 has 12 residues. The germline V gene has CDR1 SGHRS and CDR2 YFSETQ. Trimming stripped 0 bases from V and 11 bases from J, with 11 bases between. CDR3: CASSLERVRAFF. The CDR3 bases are TGCGCCAGCAGCTTGGAAAGGGTAAGGGCTTTCTTT.

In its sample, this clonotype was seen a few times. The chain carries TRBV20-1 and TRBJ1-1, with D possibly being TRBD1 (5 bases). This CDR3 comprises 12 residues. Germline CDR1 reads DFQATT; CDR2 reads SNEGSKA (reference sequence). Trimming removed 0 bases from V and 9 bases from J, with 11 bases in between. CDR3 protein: CSARDQGLKAFF. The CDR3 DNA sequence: TGCAGTGCTAGAGATCAGGGACTCAAAGCTTTCTTT.

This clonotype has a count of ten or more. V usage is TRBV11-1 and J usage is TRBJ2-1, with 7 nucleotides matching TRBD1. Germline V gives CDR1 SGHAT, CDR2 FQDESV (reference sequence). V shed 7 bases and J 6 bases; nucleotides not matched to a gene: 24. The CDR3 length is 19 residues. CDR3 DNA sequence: TGTGCCAGCATCCCCGCCAGGGGGTCAGGTACTACTCATGCCAATGAGCAGTTCTTC. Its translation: CASIPARGSGTTHANEQFF.

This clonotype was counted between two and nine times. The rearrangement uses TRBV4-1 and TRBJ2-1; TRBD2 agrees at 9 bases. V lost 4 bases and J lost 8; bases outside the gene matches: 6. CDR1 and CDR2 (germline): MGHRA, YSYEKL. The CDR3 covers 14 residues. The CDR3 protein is CASSPGTSNDEQFF. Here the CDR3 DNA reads TGCGCCAGCAGCCCAGGGACTAGCAACGATGAGCAGTTCTTC.

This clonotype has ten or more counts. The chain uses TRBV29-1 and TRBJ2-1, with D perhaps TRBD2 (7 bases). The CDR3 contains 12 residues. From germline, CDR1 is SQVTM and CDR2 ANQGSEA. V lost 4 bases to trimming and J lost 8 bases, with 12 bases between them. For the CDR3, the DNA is TGCAGCGTTGTTACAGGGAGGGATGAGCAGTTCTTC. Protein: CSVVTGRDEQFF.

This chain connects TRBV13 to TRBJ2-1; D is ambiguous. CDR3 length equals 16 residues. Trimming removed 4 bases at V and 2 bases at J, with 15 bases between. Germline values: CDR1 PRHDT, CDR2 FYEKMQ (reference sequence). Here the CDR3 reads CASSSSQVATYNEQFF. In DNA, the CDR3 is TGTGCCAGCAGCTCATCCCAGGTAGCTACCTACAATGAGCAGTTCTTC.

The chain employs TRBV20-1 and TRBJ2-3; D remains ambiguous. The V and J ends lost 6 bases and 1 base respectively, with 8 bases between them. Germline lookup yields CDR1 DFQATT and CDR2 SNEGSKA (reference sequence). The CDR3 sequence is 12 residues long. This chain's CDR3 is CSAPQGTDTQYF. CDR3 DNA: TGCAGTGCCCCGCAGGGCACAGATACGCAGTATTTT.